The 18 T cell receptor beta chains below were found in one sample sequenced in a study of shared clonotypes between healthy human individuals. Assay used: immunoSEQ multiplex PCR; TCRdb lists only in-frame clones, some missing. The repertoire holds more than 2,000,000 clones, approximately 93% seen once, with about 0.41% in the top ten. What was sequenced was naive CD4+ T cells from PBMCs. Noted subset: CD45RA+ positively selected. The receptors here all came from a man younger than 35 in good health. Some clones in this sample may be carry-over from other donors' samples.

This rearrangement joins TRBV12-5 to TRBJ2-2, with unresolved D. Trimming shortened V by 3 bases and J by 2 bases, and 10 bases separated the two germline ends. The CDR3 covers 15 residues. Germline V gene data show CDR1 as LGHNT and CDR2 as FRNRAP. The DNA for the CDR3 is TGTGCTAGTGGTTTTTGGCAGACCAACACCGGGGAGCTGTTTTTT. It translates to CASGFWQTNTGELFF. Full variable domain (rest looked up from reference TRBV12-5 and TRBJ2-2): DARVTQTPRHKVTEMGQEVTMRCQPILGHNTVFWYRQTMMQGLELLAYFRNRAPLDDSGMPKDRFSAEMPDATLATLKIQPSEPRDSAVYFCASGFWQTNTGELFFGEGSRLTVL.

This CDR3 is CASSPTGTGDREKLFF. The CDR3 DNA follows: TGTGCCAGCAGTCCAACCGGGACAGGGGACCGGGAAAAACTGTTTTTT. The rearrangement uses TRBV28 and TRBJ1-4, with 10 bases matching TRBD1. CDR1 MDHEN and CDR2 SYDVKM come from the germline V gene. V was clipped by 5 bases and J by 8 bases; unmatched bases: 11. The CDR3 length is 16 residues.

The chain employs TRBV6-4 and TRBJ2-1, with D hard to call. V dropped 5 bases and J dropped 3 bases, with 11 bases sitting between them. Looked up from germline, CDR1 is MRHNA and CDR2 is SNTAGT. The CDR3 sequence is 14 residues long. The CDR3 here is CASSYGSNYNEQFF. In nucleotides, the CDR3 is TGTGCCAGCAGTTACGGTAGCAACTACAATGAGCAGTTCTTC.

J is TRBJ2-4 and V is TRBV27; D gene unclear. This CDR3 is built from 14 residues. V lost 6 bases, J lost 9 bases, and 18 bases lay in between. Looked up from germline, CDR1 is MNHEY and CDR2 is SMNVEV (reference sequence). The CDR3 bases are TGTGCCAGCAGCCCGGCGGTACTGCCCTCCATTCAGTACTTC. It is translated as CASSPAVLPSIQYF.

The chain carries TRBV10-3 and TRBJ2-4; 14 bases match TRBD2. J was trimmed by 1 base and V by 11 bases; bases with no gene match: 16. The CDR3 consists of 19 residues. Germline CDR1 and CDR2: ENHRY and SYGVKD. In DNA form, the CDR3 reads TGTGCCGTCGGGGGGGGACTAGCGGGAGAGGACGGGGCCAAAAACATTCAGTACTTC. It specifies CAVGGGLAGEDGAKNIQYF.

The J gene is TRBJ1-5, the V gene TRBV7-9; possible D gene TRBD1, 6 bases. From germline, CDR1 is SEHNR and CDR2 FQNEAQ (reference sequence). The CDR3 has 17 amino acids. The V gene lost 1 base and the J gene lost 9 bases, with 22 bases spanning the gap. CDR3 in DNA: TGTGCCAGCAGCTTAGTAGCGGGGCAGGGGAATTGGGGGCCCCAGCATTTT. This translates into CASSLVAGQGNWGPQHF.

J is TRBJ1-2 and V is TRBV6-5; 8 nucleotides line up with TRBD1. The ends lost 1 base at V and 6 bases at J; junction bases unmatched: 7. The CDR3 has 15 residues. From germline, CDR1 is MNHEY and CDR2 SVGAGI. The CDR3 DNA reads as TGTGCCAGCAGTTACTTAGGACAGGGAGGAGATGGCTACACCTTC. It is translated as CASSYLGQGGDGYTF.

The DNA for the CDR3 is TGTGCCAGTAGTATCCTGACAGGGAAGGGCTATGGCTACACCTTC. Protein product: CASSILTGKGYGYTF. This chain links TRBV19 with TRBJ1-2; 7 bases are a match to TRBD1. The germline V gene has CDR1 LNHDA and CDR2 SQIVND (reference sequence). The CDR3 runs to 15 residues. J gave up 4 bases and V 3 bases, and 8 bases lay outside the gene matches. Filled out from reference TRBV19 and TRBJ1-2, the complete variable domain reads DGGITQSPKYLFRKEGQNVTLSCEQNLNHDAMYWYRQDPGQGLRLIYYSQIVNDFQKGDIAEGYSVSREKKESFPLTVTSAQKNPTAFYLCASSILTGKGYGYTFGSGTRLTVV.

The chain employs TRBV4-2 and TRBJ2-7; tentatively, D is TRBD2 (5 bases). Per the germline V gene, CDR1 is LGHNA and CDR2 is YNFKEQ. V lost 0 bases, J lost 6 bases, and 15 bases lay in between. The CDR3 consists of 15 residues. The CDR3 DNA reads as TGTGCCAGCAGCCAAGATAGCGTCTCCTGGGGCGAGCAGTACTTC. This translates into CASSQDSVSWGEQYF.

This rearrangement joins TRBV6-6 to TRBJ1-3; D is ambiguous. This CDR3 is built from 14 residues. Per the germline V gene, CDR1 is MNHNY and CDR2 is SVGAGI (reference sequence). Trimming took off 4 bases at V and 4 bases at J, with 11 bases between the two ends. DNA for the CDR3: TGTGCCAGCAGTTTGTTCGGGGTCGGAAACACCATATATTTT. It translates to CASSLFGVGNTIYF.

To note about this clone: Distinct nucleotide sequences in the sample also encode this CDR3. The gene calls are TRBV6-6 and TRBJ2-1; possibly TRBD1 or TRBD2 for D (5 bases each). The length of the CDR3 is 15 residues. V was trimmed by 3 bases and J by 0 bases, leaving 9 bases between them. Germline V gene sequence: CDR1 MNHNY, CDR2 SVGAGI (reference sequence). CDR3 sequence (DNA): TGTGCCAGCAGTTATGGGGGACCCTCCTACAATGAGCAGTTCTTC. It is translated as CASSYGGPSYNEQFF.

Turning to this clone: Other DNA sequences in this specimen translate into the identical CDR3. V is TRBV11-2 and J is TRBJ2-3; the D is unclear. The germline CDR1 and CDR2 sequences are SGHAT and FQNNGV. V lost 1 base, J lost 0 bases, and 5 bases lay in between. The CDR3 consists of 14 residues. In nucleotides, the CDR3 is TGTGCCAGCAGCTTAGGTCTGAGCACAGATACGCAGTATTTT. Translation: CASSLGLSTDTQYF.

CDR3 DNA: TGCGCCAGCACTTTACCTCGGGACAGGGAACTCTATGGCTACACCTTC. Protein product: CASTLPRDRELYGYTF. The chain recombines TRBV10-1 with TRBJ1-2; 9 bases map to TRBD1. The J segment lost 4 bases and the V segment lost 7 bases, leaving 13 bases of the junction unmatched. CDR3 length: 16 amino acids. The germline CDR1 and CDR2 sequences are WNHNN and SYGVQD (reference sequence).

The rearrangement joins TRBV14 to TRBJ2-5, with 8 bases that match TRBD2. The V gene's germline CDR1 is SGHDN and CDR2 FVKESK. CDR3 length: 17 amino acids. Trimming at V came to 1 base and at J to 4 bases, leaving 11 bases not matched to a gene. The CDR3 region is CASSQVRRASGLETQYF. In DNA form, the CDR3 reads TGTGCCAGCAGCCAAGTACGCCGAGCTAGCGGGCTAGAGACCCAGTACTTC.

The chain links TRBV29-1 to TRBJ1-1; TRBD1 agrees at 10 bases. V shed 5 bases, J shed 3 bases, and the junction held 3 bases outside the gene matches. Germline-derived CDR1 and CDR2 are SQVTM and ANQGSEA. The CDR3 contains 13 residues. The CDR3 region is CSVSGQGYTEAFF. The CDR3 DNA reads as TGCAGCGTTTCGGGACAGGGGTACACTGAAGCTTTCTTT. Full variable domain (outside the CDR3, taken from reference TRBV29-1 and TRBJ1-1): SAVISQKPSRDICQRGTSLTIQCQVDSQVTMMFWYRQQPGQSLTLIATANQGSEATYESGFVIDKFPISRPNLTFSTLTVSNMSPEDSSIYLCSVSGQGYTEAFFGQGTRLTVV.

The rearrangement links TRBV5-1 to TRBJ2-2; 9 bases are a match to TRBD2. The CDR3 loop spans 20 amino acids. The germline V gene has CDR1 SGHRS and CDR2 YFSETQ. Trimming cost V 3 bases and J 4 bases; bases outside gene matches: 19. The CDR3 DNA reads as TGCGCCAGCAGCTCCATTAGGGAGCGGGAGGCTCCCTGGGGCACCGGGGAGCTGTTTTTT. Its translation: CASSSIREREAPWGTGELFF. Variable domain in full (rest from reference TRBV5-1 and TRBJ2-2): KAGVTQTPRYLIKTRGQQVTLSCSPISGHRSVSWYQQTPGQGLQFLFEYFSETQRNKGNFPGRFSGRQFSNSRSEMNVSTLELGDSALYLCASSSIREREAPWGTGELFFGEGSRLTVL.

V gene TRBV7-9 combines with J gene TRBJ2-3, with TRBD2 identical over 8 bases. The CDR3 has 14 amino acids. V was pared by 6 bases and J by 2 bases, with 4 bases of the junction left unmatched. CDR1 SEHNR and CDR2 FQNEAQ come from the germline V gene (reference sequence). CDR3 protein: CASRTSEATDTQYF. DNA of the CDR3: TGTGCCAGCAGGACTAGCGAAGCCACAGATACGCAGTATTTT.

V and J are TRBV23-1 and TRBJ2-7; D unresolved. TRBV23-1 is classed as an ORF, of uncertain function. The V end lost 3 bases, the J end lost 2 bases, and 8 bases lay between the germline ends. The CDR3 spans 13 residues. The CDR3 DNA reads as TGCGCCAGCAGTCACGGTTGTGCCTACGAGCAGTACTTC. This encodes CASSHGCAYEQYF.